The 19 T cell receptor beta chains below were found in one sample sequenced in a study of T-cell reconstitution after alpha-beta-depleted transplantation in children. Unique molecular identifiers featured in how the TCRbeta library was prepared. Via MiXCR, TCRdb re-called the PCR reads, giving one row per CDR3 protein. Of 100,000 or so distinct CDR3 sequences listed, 10% to 15% are singletons. The sample here was PBMCs from the stem cell graft donor, taken from the stem cell graft. The receptors stem from a human donor who donated a stem cell graft to a child with inherited bone marrow failure.

In this sample, this clonotype turned up a few times. The chain couples TRBV7-9 to TRBJ2-5; 7 bases align to TRBD1. Germline assignment: CDR1 SEHNR and CDR2 FQNEAQ (reference sequence). The CDR3 runs 16 residues. After removal of 1 base from V and 1 base from J, the junction contained 6 bases not matched to a gene. The CDR3 sequence: CASSLEGDRVQETQYF. CDR3 bases: TGTGCCAGCAGCTTAGAGGGTGACAGGGTCCAAGAGACCCAGTACTTC.

As concerns this clonotype: A much larger clone lies one base from this, so it may be a read error. This chain links TRBV12-3 or TRBV12-4 with TRBJ1-6, with 7 bases that match TRBD1. J lost 5 bases, V lost 8 bases, and 18 bases had no gene match. CDR3 length: 18 amino acids. The CDR3 is CASCLVPLMDRNNSPLHF. In DNA, the CDR3 is TGTGCCAGCTGCCTAGTTCCCCTGATGGACAGGAATAATTCACCCCTCCACTTT.

This clonotype was detected ten times or more. The genes are TRBV5-1 and TRBJ2-3; D may correspond to TRBD1 or TRBD2 (5 bases each). This CDR3 is built from 14 residues. Germline CDR1 reads SGHRS; CDR2 reads YFSETQ. Trimming shortened V by 7 bases and J by 3 bases, and 15 bases separated the two germline ends. The CDR3 is CASGTREGTDTQYF. The CDR3, as DNA: TGCGCCAGCGGGACGAGAGAGGGTACAGATACGCAGTATTTT.

The V gene is TRBV7-3, the J gene TRBJ2-2; D gene unclear. Trimming took 5 bases from V and 0 from J, leaving 13 bases between them. This CDR3 has 16 residues. CDR1 and CDR2 (germline): SGHTA, FQGTGA. The CDR3 is CASSPTALANTGELFF. CDR3 DNA: TGTGCCAGCAGCCCAACGGCCCTCGCGAACACCGGGGAGCTGTTTTTT.

This clonotype has at least ten counts. At one end, the junction sequence differs from germline, possibly due to a read error. The chain has TRBV7-7 and TRBJ2-1; a possible D gene is TRBD1 (6 bases). The CDR3 totals 18 residues. CDR1 SSHAT and CDR2 FNYEAQ come from the germline V gene (reference sequence). The CDR3 region has the DNA TGTGCTAGCAGCCCTAGCTCGGCCACAGGGATCTACTACAATGAGCAGTTCTTC. Encoded protein: CASSPSSATGIYYNEQFF.

This clonotype was observed many times. V usage is TRBV10-3 and J usage is TRBJ2-7, with no clear D. The germline V gene has CDR1 ENHRY and CDR2 SYGVKD. The germline V and J ends were trimmed by 2 bases and 6 bases, with 8 bases remaining between them. The CDR3 has 12 residues. This CDR3 is CAISEPAGEQYF. For the CDR3, the DNA is TGTGCCATCAGTGAGCCTGCAGGCGAGCAGTACTTC.

This clonotype was seen just once. The CDR3 region has the DNA TGTGCCACCAGTGATTCGACCGAGGGGGCCTACGAGCAGTACTTC. Amino acid sequence: CATSDSTEGAYEQYF. J is TRBJ2-7 and V is TRBV24-1, with D possibly TRBD1 on 6 matching bases. Trimming stripped 2 bases from V and 2 bases from J, with 12 bases between. The CDR3 is 15 residues long. The germline V gene has CDR1 KGHDR and CDR2 SFDVKD.

This clonotype was seen at least ten times. This chain connects TRBV12-3 or TRBV12-4 to TRBJ2-7, with 7 bases aligning to TRBD1. The CDR3 is made up of 12 amino acids. After removal of 5 bases from V and 6 bases from J, the junction contained 4 bases not matched to a gene. The CDR3 loop is CASSRDRVEQYF. The CDR3 nucleotides are TGTGCCAGCAGTCGTGACAGGGTCGAGCAGTACTTC.

This clonotype was detected a few times. The chain joins TRBV21-1 to TRBJ2-7; the table names TRBD2, a call not compared with the DNA. TRBV21-1 is a documented pseudogene. The CDR3 contains 17 residues. CDR3 loop: CASRGLAGGLPSYEQYF. The CDR3 DNA sequence: TGTGCCAGCAGGGGACTAGCGGGAGGACTACCCTCCTACGAGCAGTACTTC.

This clonotype was observed many times. V gene TRBV12-3 or TRBV12-4 combines with J gene TRBJ2-5; D not resolved. There are 12 residues in the CDR3. V lost 4 bases to trimming and J lost 5 bases, with 8 bases between them. The chain's CDR3 is CASSYTGETQYF. CDR3 coding DNA: TGTGCCAGCAGTTACACTGGGGAGACCCAGTACTTC.

V usage is TRBV18 and J usage is TRBJ2-7; TRBD1 agrees at 8 bases. There are 16 residues in the CDR3. Germline trimming cut 6 bases from V and 0 bases from J; bases unmatched to any gene: 10. CDR1 is KGHSH and CDR2 is LQKENI in the germline V gene. CDR3 nucleotides: TGTGCCAGCTCCTCCGTGGCAGGGGGCCACTCCTACGAGCAGTACTTC. This gives the protein CASSSVAGGHSYEQYF.

This clonotype was counted ten times or more. The rearrangement links TRBV28 to TRBJ2-7; D is perhaps TRBD1 (7 bases). The CDR3 sequence is 16 residues long. V was pared by 4 bases and J by 3 bases, with 19 bases between. CDR1 and CDR2 from the germline V gene are MDHEN and SYDVKM. The CDR3: CASSSRQGGGSYEQYF. The DNA for the CDR3 is TGTGCCAGCAGTTCCCGACAGGGTGGAGGGAGCTACGAGCAGTACTTC.

This clonotype showed up many times. CDR3 DNA sequence: TGTGCCAGCAGCCCGAGGGCCGGGGAGCTGTTTTTT. Translating gives CASSPRAGELFF. The rearrangement joins TRBV5-5 to TRBJ2-2, with D maybe TRBD2 (5 bases). Trimming shortened V by 4 bases and J by 6 bases, and 7 bases separated the two germline ends. Germline values: CDR1 SGHKS, CDR2 YYEKEE (reference sequence). The CDR3 sequence is 12 residues long.

As DNA, the CDR3 is TGTGCCAGCAGTTCGACAGGCCAGTACAATGAGCAGTTCTTC. Its protein is CASSSTGQYNEQFF. This chain joins TRBV28 and TRBJ2-1, with a possible D match to TRBD1 (6 bases). This CDR3 has 14 amino acids. Trimming removed 4 bases at V and 4 bases at J, with 11 bases between. The germline CDR1 and CDR2 sequences are MDHEN and SYDVKM. The whole variable domain, filled in from reference TRBV28 and TRBJ2-1, reads DVKVTQSSRYLVKRTGEKVFLECVQDMDHENMFWYRQDPGLGLRLIYFSYDVKMKEKGDIPEGYSVSREKKERFSLILESASTNQTSMYLCASSSTGQYNEQFFGPGTRLTVL.

CDR3: CASSLDRVKAFF. Written as DNA, the CDR3 is TGTGCCAGCAGCCTAGATAGGGTGAAAGCTTTCTTT. This chain uses TRBV7-2 with TRBJ1-1; unclear D gene. In germline, CDR1 is SGHTA, CDR2 FQGNSA. Trimming removed 5 bases at V and 9 bases at J, with 13 bases between. This CDR3 has 12 amino acids.

In its sample, this clonotype was seen many times. The chain is built from TRBV14 and TRBJ2-2; D remains ambiguous. Germline CDR1 reads SGHDN; CDR2 reads FVKESK. This CDR3 contains 14 residues. V was pared by 3 bases and J by 0 bases, with 5 bases between. CDR3 region: CASSHGSNTGELFF. CDR3 sequence (DNA): TGTGCCAGCAGCCACGGGTCGAACACCGGGGAGCTGTTTTTT.

The DNA for the CDR3 is TGTGCCAGCAGCTTAGTCGGCGGTGCGGCTACCTACGAGCAGTACTTC. Encoded protein: CASSLVGGAATYEQYF. This chain connects TRBV7-9 to TRBJ2-7; the D is unclear. Germline V gene lookup returns CDR1 SEHNR and CDR2 FQNEAQ (reference sequence). The CDR3 consists of 16 residues. With 1 base removed from V and 2 bases from J, the gap between germline ends came to 15 bases.

V usage is TRBV18 and J usage is TRBJ2-7; D perhaps matches TRBD1 (5 bases). Trimming took off 0 bases at V and 9 bases at J, with 15 bases between the two ends. The CDR3 runs to 14 residues. The germline V gene encodes CDR1 KGHSH and CDR2 LQKENI. CDR3 bases: TGTGCCAGCTCACCACCCAACAGGCTCCACGGGCAGTACTTC. This codes for CASSPPNRLHGQYF.

This clonotype turned up a few times. This could be a read error, since a much larger clone is one nucleotide away. This chain joins TRBV12-3 or TRBV12-4 and TRBJ1-2; no clear D gene. Trimming took off 5 bases at V and 7 bases at J, with 11 bases between the two ends. CDR3 length: 12 residues. CDR3 sequence reads: CASSRAGGGYTF. CDR3 DNA sequence: TGTGCCAGCAGTCGCGCCGGAGGTGGCTACACCTTC.